This T cell receptor beta chain was observed in a study of immune cell composition in non-small cell lung cancer. This clone was seen once. What it binds is not known. The method was immunoSEQ multiplex PCR; TCRdb's version includes in-frame clones alone and lacks a portion of them. The table records some 2,000 clones, about four fifths of them present only once. Germline assignment: CDR1 SGHDT and CDR2 YYEEEE. Trimming cost V 0 bases and J 2 bases; bases outside gene matches: 2. The CDR3 loop spans 17 amino acids. Study-level points and caveats: It was not proven that tumour-reactive clones equal dominant tumour-associated clones. Smoking pack-years did not significantly correlate with tumour TCR-beta clonality. Clones >0.5% enriched in tumour were rarer in adenocarcinoma (around 33%) than squamous (around 75%).

J is TRBJ2-4 and V is TRBV5-6; 13 bases map to TRBD2. This TCR was recovered from a human donor with non-small cell lung cancer. Sample: lung tumor tissue. The CDR3 spells CASSLGTSGGSKNIQYF. CDR3 nucleotide sequence: TGTGCCAGCAGCTTGGGGACTAGCGGGGGCTCCAAAAACATTCAGTACTTC.